These 14 T cell receptor beta chains originate from one sample sequenced in a study of shared T cell receptors in the human thymus. Sequencing was performed with immunoSEQ multiplex PCR; in TCRdb, only in-frame clones are kept and a portion is missing. The data contain 500,000 to 750,000 clones, roughly 90% of them seen just once; the ten biggest clones take up 0.0095% to 0.013%. A further study also used this sample, focusing on human thymus T cells.

The sample taken for sequencing was thymocytes. Every receptor here comes from a boy in the first two years of life with a congenital heart defect.

This chain connects TRBV7-2 to TRBJ2-7; 7 bases are shared with TRBD2. This CDR3 comprises 16 residues. Trimming removed 5 bases from V and 0 bases from J; junction bases left unmatched: 10. Germline CDR1 SGHTA, CDR2 FQGNSA. The CDR3 bases are TGTGCCAGCAGCCGAAAGGGGAGGGAGAACTCCTACGAGCAGTACTTC. As protein: CASSRKGRENSYEQYF.

The chain joins TRBV4-2 to TRBJ2-7; TRBD1 matches 11 bases. J gave up 4 bases and V 4 bases, and 6 bases lay outside the gene matches. Germline lookup yields CDR1 LGHNA and CDR2 YNFKEQ. The length of the CDR3 is 15 residues. CDR3 coding DNA: TGTGCCAGCAGCCGAGGACAGGGGGCTAGTTACGAGCAGTACTTC. This codes for CASSRGQGASYEQYF.

The chain is built from TRBV9 and TRBJ2-7; D is perhaps TRBD2 (6 bases). V lost 2 bases and J lost 6, with 21 bases in between. The CDR3 sequence is 16 residues long. Germline V gives CDR1 SGDLS, CDR2 YYNGEE. The CDR3 here is CASSVEGSGIPREQYF. CDR3 DNA: TGTGCCAGCAGCGTTGAGGGTAGCGGTATCCCCCGCGAGCAGTACTTC. Filled out from reference TRBV9 and TRBJ2-7, the complete variable domain reads DSGVTQTPKHLITATGQRVTLRCSPRSGDLSVYWYQQSLDQGLQFLIQYYNGEERAKGNILERFSAQQFPDLHSELNLSSLELGDSALYFCASSVEGSGIPREQYFGPGTRLTVT.

This clone was seen more than once but under ten times. V gene TRBV2 combines with J gene TRBJ2-7; 10 bases agree with TRBD1. The V gene end was trimmed by 4 bases and the J gene end by 4 bases; junction bases not matched to a gene: 7. This CDR3 has 15 residues. The germline CDR1 and CDR2 sequences are SNHLY and FYNNEI. Here the CDR3 reads CASSGGDRGLYEQYF. The DNA of the CDR3 is TGTGCCAGCAGTGGCGGAGACAGGGGGCTTTACGAGCAGTACTTC. The full variable domain, rest sourced from reference TRBV2 and TRBJ2-7, is EPEVTQTPSHQVTQMGQEVILRCVPISNHLYFYWYRQILGQKVEFLVSFYNNEISEKSEIFDDQFSVERPDGSNFTLKIRSTKLEDSAMYFCASSGGDRGLYEQYFGPGTRLTVT.

This rearrangement joins TRBV5-5 to TRBJ2-1; 7 bases are shared with TRBD2. The CDR3 has 14 residues. Losses at the gene ends were 3 bases for V and 6 bases for J; bases not matched to a gene: 6. CDR1 is SGHKS and CDR2 is YYEKEE in the germline V gene (reference sequence). As DNA, the CDR3 is TGTGCCAGCAGCTCTGGCGGGAGTGGCAATGAGCAGTTCTTC. As protein: CASSSGGSGNEQFF.

V usage is TRBV18 and J usage is TRBJ2-7; 9 bases map to TRBD1. The V and J ends lost 3 bases and 2 bases, in that order; junction bases with no gene match: 8. CDR1 is KGHSH, CDR2 LQKENI, per germline. The CDR3 totals 16 residues. CDR3 nucleotide sequence: TGTGCCAGCTCACCGATACCGGGACAGGGACCCTACGAGCAGTACTTC. Amino acid sequence: CASSPIPGQGPYEQYF.

This clone was counted a single time. V gene TRBV30 combines with J gene TRBJ2-1; TRBD1 aligns across 8 bases. CDR1 is GTSNPN and CDR2 is SVGIG in the germline V gene (reference sequence). J gave up 8 bases and V 3 bases, and 15 bases lay outside the gene matches. This CDR3 is built from 16 residues. The CDR3 is CAWRITDRGGRDEQFF. The CDR3 coding sequence is TGTGCCTGGAGGATTACCGACAGGGGAGGTAGGGATGAGCAGTTCTTC.

This clone was observed a few times. The V gene is TRBV28, the J gene TRBJ1-5; a weak D match, TRBD1 (5 bases). The V gene lost 1 base and the J gene lost 5 bases, with 15 bases spanning the gap. The CDR3 contains 16 residues. Germline V gives CDR1 MDHEN, CDR2 SYDVKM. This CDR3 reads CASSLSSWGDDQPQHF. For the CDR3, the DNA is TGTGCCAGCAGTTTATCATCGTGGGGGGATGATCAGCCCCAGCATTTT.

The chain couples TRBV28 to TRBJ1-1; D might be TRBD1 (5 bases). Trimming pared 8 bases from V and 5 bases from J, leaving 6 bases between. Germline V gene data show CDR1 as MDHEN and CDR2 as SYDVKM. This CDR3 contains 10 residues. The CDR3 spells CASSGTEAFF. In nucleotides, the CDR3 is TGTGCCAGCTCAGGGACTGAAGCTTTCTTT.

The chain has TRBV27 and TRBJ2-4, with 11 bases aligning to TRBD2. The length of the CDR3 is 22 residues. Per germline, CDR1 MNHEY and CDR2 SMNVEV (reference sequence). Trimming cost V 0 bases and J 1 base; bases outside gene matches: 17. CDR3 in amino acids: CASSLSDPTSGSPNFAKNIQYF. The CDR3 DNA sequence: TGTGCCAGCAGTTTATCCGACCCAACTAGCGGGAGTCCGAATTTCGCCAAAAACATTCAGTACTTC.

This chain joins TRBV5-6 and TRBJ2-7; 10 nucleotides match TRBD1. CDR3 length: 14 amino acids. The germline CDR1 and CDR2 sequences are SGHDT and YYEEEE. V shed 4 bases, J shed 2 bases, and the junction held 3 bases outside the gene matches. Here the CDR3 DNA reads TGTGCCAGCAGCCCCGGGACAGGGGCCTACGAGCAGTACTTC. Translation gives CASSPGTGAYEQYF.

The V gene is TRBV27, the J gene TRBJ2-4, with unresolved D. The CDR3 is 15 amino acids. V shed 2 bases and J shed 4 bases, with 12 bases lying between them. Germline CDR1 MNHEY, CDR2 SMNVEV (reference sequence). Here the CDR3 reads CASSLRGPRKNIQYF. In DNA form, the CDR3 reads TGTGCCAGCAGTTTAAGAGGTCCGCGAAAAAACATTCAGTACTTC.

The chain carries TRBV2 and TRBJ2-7; TRBD2 agrees at 9 bases. The CDR3 contains 18 residues. Germline V gene sequence: CDR1 SNHLY, CDR2 FYNNEI. The V and J ends lost 8 bases and 4 bases, in that order; junction bases with no gene match: 21. The CDR3 protein is CASEYSTSGLEPAYEQYF. CDR3 in DNA: TGTGCCAGCGAGTACAGCACTAGCGGGCTTGAGCCGGCGTACGAGCAGTACTTC.

The chain recombines TRBV19 with TRBJ1-1; 7 bases line up with TRBD1. This CDR3 comprises 15 residues. With V trimmed by 3 bases and J by 2 bases, 6 bases remained unmatched. The germline gives CDR1 LNHDA, CDR2 SQIVND (reference sequence). DNA for the CDR3: TGTGCCAGTAGTATCAGGGGACAGAGAAACACTGAAGCTTTCTTT. As protein: CASSIRGQRNTEAFF.